This is a list of T cell receptor beta chains from one sample in a study of blood T cells in healthy people across ages. TCRdb fed the 5' RACE reads into MiXCR, producing one record per CDR3 protein. Among approximately 800,000 distinct CDR3 sequences, approximately 25% were seen once, and the ten largest hold roughly 3.5%. These data also featured in a second study, about T cells of mothers and their children.

The sample consisted of blood. These receptors were obtained from a boy younger than 18 in good health. Each CDR3 is given with its conserved first and last residue. The order of the fields is clone size, D gene, J gene, V gene, CDR3 protein, CDR3 DNA. A D gene is named only where the DNA matches it firmly. Only some rows state a clone size, as once, few, many or a class for expanded clones.

clone_size: few; d_call: .; j_call: TRBJ2-5; v_call: TRBV7-9; cdr3_aa: CASSPELEETQYF; cdr3_nt: TGTGCCAGCAGCCCGGAACTAGAAGAGACCCAGTACTTC
clone_size: once; d_call: .; j_call: TRBJ2-5; v_call: TRBV14; cdr3_aa: CASSQGGSQETQYF; cdr3_nt: TGTGCCAGCAGCCAGGGGGGCTCCCAAGAGACCCAGTACTTC
clone_size: .; d_call: TRBD2; j_call: TRBJ2-1; v_call: TRBV9; cdr3_aa: CASDSTSGSYNEQFF; cdr3_nt: TGTGCCAGCGACAGTACTAGCGGCTCCTACAATGAGCAGTTCTTC
clone_size: few; d_call: TRBD1; j_call: TRBJ1-2; v_call: TRBV20-1; cdr3_aa: CSVGTAAVGFNYGYTF; cdr3_nt: TGCAGTGTGGGGACAGCTGCCGTAGGGTTTAACTATGGCTACACCTTC
clone_size: few; d_call: TRBD1; j_call: TRBJ2-6; v_call: TRBV7-2; cdr3_aa: CASSLKPGGSGANVLTF; cdr3_nt: TGTGCCAGCAGCCTCAAGCCAGGGGGCTCTGGGGCCAACGTCCTGACTTTC
clone_size: many; d_call: .; j_call: TRBJ1-1; v_call: TRBV28; cdr3_aa: CASSLGPLNTEAFF; cdr3_nt: TGTGCCAGCAGTTTGGGACCTTTGAACACTGAAGCTTTCTTT
clone_size: few; d_call: .; j_call: TRBJ1-1; v_call: TRBV7-2; cdr3_aa: CASSFGSHMNTEAFF; cdr3_nt: TGTGCCAGCAGCTTCGGGTCCCACATGAACACTGAAGCTTTCTTT
clone_size: .; d_call: TRBD1; j_call: TRBJ1-6; v_call: TRBV20-1; cdr3_aa: CSANDRAGNSPLHF; cdr3_nt: TGCAGTGCTAATGACAGGGCGGGTAATTCACCCCTCCACTTT
clone_size: few; d_call: TRBD2; j_call: TRBJ2-1; v_call: TRBV12-3/TRBV12-4; cdr3_aa: CASSLWGTSGSGNEQFF; cdr3_nt: TGTGCCAGCAGTTTGTGGGGGACTAGCGGGAGTGGCAATGAGCAGTTCTTC
clone_size: .; d_call: TRBD2; j_call: TRBJ2-7; v_call: TRBV29-1; cdr3_aa: CSAKRGLSYEQYF; cdr3_nt: TGCAGCGCTAAGCGGGGACTTTCCTACGAGCAGTACTTC
clone_size: .; d_call: .; j_call: TRBJ2-3; v_call: TRBV27; cdr3_aa: CASSFQRHTDTQYF; cdr3_nt: TGTGCCAGCAGTTTTCAGCGACACACAGATACGCAGTATTTT
clone_size: few; d_call: .; j_call: TRBJ2-1; v_call: TRBV19; cdr3_aa: CASSQISGDDSYNEQFF; cdr3_nt: TGTGCCAGTAGTCAGATTAGTGGCGATGATTCCTACAATGAGCAGTTCTTC
clone_size: .; d_call: TRBD1; j_call: TRBJ2-5; v_call: TRBV29-1; cdr3_aa: CSVGGQGRETQYF; cdr3_nt: TGCAGCGTTGGGGGACAGGGAAGAGAGACCCAGTACTTC
clone_size: .; d_call: .; j_call: TRBJ2-2; v_call: TRBV4-3; cdr3_aa: CASSQDRDLSYTGEPFF; cdr3_nt: TGCGCCAGCAGCCAAGATCGTGACCTCAGTTACACCGGGGAGCCGTTTTTT
clone_size: few; d_call: .; j_call: TRBJ2-4; v_call: TRBV28; cdr3_aa: CASSFSMDGKNIQYF; cdr3_nt: TGTGCCAGCAGTTTTTCGATGGATGGCAAAAACATTCAGTACTTC
clone_size: many; d_call: TRBD1; j_call: TRBJ2-2; v_call: TRBV6-5; cdr3_aa: CASSRDRNTGELFF; cdr3_nt: TGTGCCAGCTCCCGGGACAGGAACACCGGGGAGCTGTTTTTT
clone_size: many; d_call: .; j_call: TRBJ1-4; v_call: TRBV29-1; cdr3_aa: CSVVGFGEKLFF; cdr3_nt: TGCAGCGTTGTGGGGTTCGGTGAAAAACTGTTTTTT
clone_size: .; d_call: .; j_call: TRBJ2-1; v_call: TRBV7-2; cdr3_aa: CASSLLSAGGVNEQFF; cdr3_nt: TGTGCCAGCAGCTTATTGTCCGCCGGGGGAGTCAATGAGCAGTTCTTC
clone_size: .; d_call: .; j_call: TRBJ1-3; v_call: TRBV10-3; cdr3_aa: CAPGNTIYF; cdr3_nt: TGTGCCCCCGGAAACACCATATATTTT
clone_size: .; d_call: .; j_call: TRBJ2-7; v_call: TRBV6-2/TRBV6-3; cdr3_aa: CASSTLRGRSEQYF; cdr3_nt: TGTGCCAGCAGTACCTTAAGGGGCCGTTCCGAGCAGTACTTC
clone_size: few; d_call: TRBD2; j_call: TRBJ2-3; v_call: TRBV7-6; cdr3_aa: CASSLGFASGGTDTQYF; cdr3_nt: TGTGCCAGCAGCTTAGGATTTGCTAGCGGGGGCACAGATACGCAGTATTTT
clone_size: .; d_call: .; j_call: TRBJ1-1; v_call: TRBV7-2; cdr3_aa: CASSPNSGGSTEAFF; cdr3_nt: TGTGCCAGCAGCCCCAACAGTGGCGGGAGCACTGAAGCTTTCTTT
clone_size: many; d_call: TRBD1; j_call: TRBJ2-1; v_call: TRBV7-3; cdr3_aa: CASSLNPGQSYNEQFF; cdr3_nt: TGTGCCAGCAGCTTAAATCCGGGACAGAGCTACAATGAGCAGTTCTTC
clone_size: .; d_call: .; j_call: TRBJ2-4; v_call: TRBV29-1; cdr3_aa: CSVQVADNPENIQYF; cdr3_nt: TGCAGCGTTCAAGTGGCAGATAACCCTGAAAACATTCAGTACTTC
clone_size: many; d_call: .; j_call: TRBJ1-1; v_call: TRBV5-1; cdr3_aa: CASSFSKNTEAFF; cdr3_nt: TGCGCCAGCAGCTTTTCGAAGAACACTGAAGCTTTCTTT
clone_size: few; d_call: .; j_call: TRBJ2-7; v_call: TRBV9; cdr3_aa: CASSVDWGRYEQYF; cdr3_nt: TGTGCCAGCAGCGTTGACTGGGGACGTTACGAGCAGTACTTC
clone_size: few; d_call: .; j_call: TRBJ1-4; v_call: TRBV15; cdr3_aa: CASSGYGTTNEKLFF; cdr3_nt: TGTGCCAGCAGCGGTTACGGCACAACTAATGAAAAACTGTTTTTT
clone_size: .; d_call: .; j_call: TRBJ2-3; v_call: TRBV28; cdr3_aa: CASSLFKTGIDTQYF; cdr3_nt: TGTGCCAGCAGTTTGTTCAAGACAGGAATAGATACGCAGTACTTT
clone_size: .; d_call: .; j_call: TRBJ1-5; v_call: TRBV28; cdr3_aa: CASRAGPRTISPQHF; cdr3_nt: TGTGCCAGCAGGGCGGGACCAAGGACTATCAGCCCCCAGCATTTT
clone_size: .; d_call: TRBD1; j_call: TRBJ1-1; v_call: TRBV7-9; cdr3_aa: CASSKGTAMNTEAFF; cdr3_nt: TGTGCCAGCAGCAAAGGGACAGCTATGAACACTGAAGCTTTCTTT
clone_size: few; d_call: TRBD1; j_call: TRBJ2-1; v_call: TRBV12-3/TRBV12-4; cdr3_aa: CASSLYGQGHNEQFF; cdr3_nt: TGTGCCAGCAGTTTATATGGACAGGGGCACAATGAGCAGTTCTTC
clone_size: .; d_call: .; j_call: TRBJ2-7; v_call: TRBV28; cdr3_aa: CASSPHRTDYEQYF; cdr3_nt: TGTGCCAGCAGTCCTCACAGGACAGACTACGAGCAGTACTTC
clone_size: few; d_call: TRBD1; j_call: TRBJ1-5; v_call: TRBV20-1; cdr3_aa: CSATPPGTGGNQPQHF; cdr3_nt: TGCAGTGCTACTCCCCCCGGGACAGGGGGCAATCAGCCCCAGCATTTT
clone_size: few; d_call: .; j_call: TRBJ2-7; v_call: TRBV7-9; cdr3_aa: CASSDDRRTLSDYEQYF; cdr3_nt: TGTGCCAGCAGCGACGACAGGCGGACTCTCAGCGACTACGAGCAGTACTTC
clone_size: .; d_call: .; j_call: TRBJ2-5; v_call: TRBV7-2; cdr3_aa: CASTDLEGHQETQYF; cdr3_nt: TGTGCCAGCACTGATCTAGAGGGACATCAAGAGACCCAGTACTTC
clone_size: .; d_call: .; j_call: TRBJ2-6; v_call: TRBV14; cdr3_aa: CASSLFTTGANVLTF; cdr3_nt: TGTGCCAGCAGTCTTTTTACGACTGGGGCCAACGTCCTGACTTTC
clone_size: .; d_call: TRBD2; j_call: TRBJ2-1; v_call: TRBV29-1; cdr3_aa: CSVESGSAYNEQFF; cdr3_nt: TGCAGCGTTGAAAGCGGGAGTGCCTACAATGAGCAGTTCTTC
clone_size: .; d_call: .; j_call: TRBJ2-1; v_call: TRBV7-6; cdr3_aa: CASSPETHNEQFF; cdr3_nt: TGTGCCAGCAGCCCAGAGACCCACAATGAGCAGTTCTTC
clone_size: few; d_call: .; j_call: TRBJ2-7; v_call: TRBV7-2; cdr3_aa: CASSSPVREQYF; cdr3_nt: TGTGCCAGCAGCTCGCCGGTCCGGGAGCAGTACTTC
clone_size: few; d_call: .; j_call: TRBJ1-5; v_call: TRBV20-1; cdr3_aa: CSARVPGDSNQPQHF; cdr3_nt: TGCAGTGCTAGAGTCCCAGGGGATAGCAATCAGCCCCAGCATTTT
clone_size: .; d_call: TRBD1; j_call: TRBJ2-7; v_call: TRBV15; cdr3_aa: CATSSAGTGIEQYF; cdr3_nt: TGTGCCACCAGCAGTGCCGGGACAGGGATCGAGCAGTACTTC
clone_size: few; d_call: TRBD1; j_call: TRBJ1-1; v_call: TRBV28; cdr3_aa: CASSWVGTGGTEAFF; cdr3_nt: TGTGCCAGCAGTTGGGTGGGGACAGGGGGCACTGAAGCTTTCTTT
clone_size: .; d_call: .; j_call: TRBJ1-2; v_call: TRBV4-3; cdr3_aa: CASSQVFGGNYGYTF; cdr3_nt: TGCGCCAGCAGCCAAGTCTTCGGGGGGAACTATGGCTACACCTTC
clone_size: .; d_call: TRBD2; j_call: TRBJ2-1; v_call: TRBV28; cdr3_aa: CASSSSSPGLVANEQFF; cdr3_nt: TGTGCCAGCAGTTCGTCCTCCCCGGGACTAGTGGCCAATGAGCAGTTCTTC
clone_size: .; d_call: .; j_call: TRBJ2-7; v_call: TRBV20-1; cdr3_aa: CSAGLGSSRREQYF; cdr3_nt: TGCAGTGCTGGCCTCGGCAGCTCGCGCCGCGAGCAGTACTTC
clone_size: few; d_call: TRBD2; j_call: TRBJ2-5; v_call: TRBV7-8; cdr3_aa: CASSLVRLAGGLMKTQYF; cdr3_nt: TGTGCCAGCAGCTTAGTAAGACTAGCGGGGGGCCTGATGAAGACCCAGTACTTC
clone_size: once; d_call: .; j_call: TRBJ1-2; v_call: TRBV28; cdr3_aa: CASSLYLGLSNYGYTF; cdr3_nt: TGTGCCAGCAGTTTATATTTGGGGCTATCTAACTATGGCTACACCTTC
clone_size: few; d_call: .; j_call: TRBJ1-1; v_call: TRBV15; cdr3_aa: CATSRRDRAVLNTEAFF; cdr3_nt: TGTGCCACCAGCAGACGGGACCGCGCCGTACTGAACACTGAAGCTTTCTTT
clone_size: .; d_call: TRBD1; j_call: TRBJ2-1; v_call: TRBV9; cdr3_aa: CASSVTVDRVGEQFF; cdr3_nt: TGTGCCAGCAGCGTAACCGTGGACAGGGTCGGAGAGCAGTTCTTC
clone_size: .; d_call: .; j_call: TRBJ2-7; v_call: TRBV20-1; cdr3_aa: CSARALNEQYF; cdr3_nt: TGCAGTGCCAGGGCTCTGAACGAGCAGTACTTC
clone_size: .; d_call: TRBD1; j_call: TRBJ2-2; v_call: TRBV12-3/TRBV12-4; cdr3_aa: CASNPSGTGNTGELFF; cdr3_nt: TGTGCCAGCAACCCATCTGGGACAGGGAACACCGGGGAGCTGTTTTTT
clone_size: .; d_call: TRBD2; j_call: TRBJ2-5; v_call: TRBV7-9; cdr3_aa: CASSLGLRGGQETQYF; cdr3_nt: TGTGCCAGCAGCTTAGGACTGCGGGGGGGCCAAGAGACCCAGTACTTC
clone_size: .; d_call: .; j_call: TRBJ2-6; v_call: TRBV7-9; cdr3_aa: CASSLVASSSGANVLTF; cdr3_nt: TGTGCCAGCAGCTTAGTGGCCAGCTCCTCTGGGGCCAACGTCCTGACTTTC
clone_size: few; d_call: TRBD2; j_call: TRBJ2-1; v_call: TRBV29-1; cdr3_aa: CSVGGLAGEYNEQFF; cdr3_nt: TGCAGCGTTGGGGGGCTAGCGGGAGAGTACAATGAGCAGTTCTTC
clone_size: .; d_call: .; j_call: TRBJ1-1; v_call: TRBV5-4; cdr3_aa: CASSLGPGFSGTEAFF; cdr3_nt: TGTGCCAGCAGCTTGGGTCCCGGCTTCTCAGGCACTGAAGCTTTCTTT
clone_size: .; d_call: TRBD1; j_call: TRBJ1-5; v_call: TRBV20-1; cdr3_aa: CSARDWQGAIPGQPQHF; cdr3_nt: TGCAGTGCTAGAGATTGGCAGGGGGCTATACCGGGGCAGCCCCAGCATTTT
clone_size: .; d_call: .; j_call: TRBJ2-4; v_call: TRBV21-1; cdr3_aa: CASSILAKSIQYF; cdr3_nt: TGTGCCAGCAGCATTTTAGCCAAAAGCATTCAGTACTTC